The 2 T cell receptor beta chains listed next were all sequenced from one sample in a study of naive and memory T cell subsets. The beta constant-region primer was an equimolar mix of two oligonucleotides covering TRBC1 and TRBC2. One entry per CDR3 protein results from TCRdb running MiXCR on the UMI-ligation and nested PCR reads. The table has roughly 140,000 distinct CDR3 sequences, about 18% seen once. Sequenced sample: naive CD4+ T cells from blood. The receptors shown here come from a human donor in good health.

In regard to this clonotype: The junction and the germline gene differ at one end; a read error may be behind it. This chain uses TRBV29-1 with TRBJ2-5; 9 bases are shared with TRBD1. CDR1 is SQVTM, CDR2 ANQGSEA, per germline. The CDR3 covers 12 residues. The CDR3 DNA sequence: TGCAGCGTATGGACAGGGGACGAGACCCAATACTTC. It is translated as CSVWTGDETQYF.

V and J are TRBV3-1 and TRBJ1-2; 9 nucleotides match TRBD1. The junction had 7 bases not matched to a gene; V was cut back by 4 bases and J by 4 bases. The germline gives CDR1 LGHDT, CDR2 YNNKEL (reference sequence). The CDR3 is 15 amino acids. The CDR3 protein is CASSRDTTGGYGYTF. In nucleotides, the CDR3 is TGTGCCAGCAGCCGAGACACGACAGGGGGCTATGGCTACACCTTC.